A selection of T cell receptor beta chains follows, all from one sample in a study of blood T cell repertoires in COVID-19. TCRdb's copy holds only in-frame clones and misses some; the assay was immunoSEQ multiplex PCR. The sample has about 190,000 clones, more than 75% seen once. Specimen: PBMCs or T cells enriched from blood (not recorded which). Receptor source: a young woman who had recovered from COVID-19. CDR3s include the opening cysteine and the closing phenylalanine or tryptophan. Fields, in order: J gene, V gene, D gene, clone size, CDR3 protein, CDR3 DNA. D genes are given only for firm matches. Expanded clones are given a class, and other clones once, few, many or no size at all.

>TRBJ1-2|TRBV5-4|TRBD1|-
CASSARQGSGYTF
TGTGCCAGCAGCGCGAGACAGGGGTCGGGCTACACCTTC
>TRBJ2-7|TRBV10-3|TRBD2|-
CAISPSGSHSYEQYF
TGTGCCATCAGCCCTAGCGGGAGCCACTCCTACGAGCAGTACTTC
>TRBJ1-2|TRBV5-1|TRBD1|-
CASSLSTGGKGYTF
TGCGCCAGCAGCTTGTCGACAGGGGGCAAAGGCTACACCTTC
>TRBJ2-5|TRBV19|TRBD1|-
CASSVQGAEETQYF
TGTGCCAGTAGTGTACAGGGGGCGGAGGAGACCCAGTACTTC
>TRBJ2-7|TRBV18|TRBD2|medium-sized
CASAREGPWYEQYF
TGTGCCAGCGCTCGGGAGGGCCCCTGGTACGAGCAGTACTTC
>TRBJ2-5|TRBV29-1|-|-
CSSIPGGQETQYF
TGCAGTTCAATCCCCGGGGGCCAAGAGACCCAGTACTTC
>TRBJ2-4|TRBV6-5|TRBD2|-
CASSIGLAENIQYF
TGTGCCAGCAGCATAGGACTAGCGGAAAACATTCAGTACTTC
>TRBJ1-2|TRBV6-4|-|-
CASSVDRNYGYTF
TGTGCCAGCAGTGTTGACAGGAACTATGGCTACACCTTC
>TRBJ1-3|TRBV19|TRBD1|-
CASGPGQGSGNTIYF
TGTGCCAGTGGCCCGGGACAGGGATCCGGAAACACCATATATTTT
>TRBJ1-2|TRBV19|-|-
CASSIGQTSYGYTF
TGTGCCAGTAGTATAGGGCAGACAAGCTATGGCTACACCTTC
>TRBJ2-2|TRBV10-1|-|-
CASSRGTGELFF
TGCGCCAGCAGCAGGGGCACCGGGGAGCTGTTTTTT
>TRBJ2-2|TRBV7-2|TRBD2|-
CASSRGTSGSLDTGELFF
TGTGCCAGCAGCCGTGGGACTAGCGGGAGTTTAGACACCGGGGAGCTGTTTTTT
>TRBJ2-3|TRBV7-2|TRBD2|once
CASKLAEATDTQYF
TGTGCCAGTAAACTAGCGGAGGCCACAGATACGCAGTATTTT
>TRBJ2-7|TRBV7-8|TRBD1|once
CASSAGTASYEQYF
TGTGCCAGCAGCGCCGGGACAGCCTCCTACGAGCAGTACTTC
>TRBJ1-5|TRBV29-1|-|-
CSVKTGSDNQPQHF
TGCAGCGTAAAAACAGGGTCCGATAATCAGCCCCAGCATTTT
>TRBJ2-7|TRBV18|TRBD2|-
CASSLSSGRIGEQYF
TGTGCCAGCTCTCTTTCTAGCGGGAGAATCGGCGAGCAGTACTTC
>TRBJ1-2|TRBV7-9|-|-
CASSFDRQSVLNYGYTF
TGTGCCAGCAGCTTTGACAGACAGAGCGTCCTTAACTATGGCTACACCTTC
>TRBJ2-1|TRBV7-3|TRBD2|-
CASSLPIGGHSGSWGSYNEQFF
TGTGCCAGCAGCCTACCAATCGGGGGACATAGCGGGAGTTGGGGCTCCTACAATGAGCAGTTCTTC
>TRBJ2-2|TRBV15|TRBD2|-
CATTPGGPNTGELFF
TGTGCCACCACCCCGGGGGGGCCGAACACCGGGGAGCTGTTTTTT
>TRBJ2-7|TRBV2|TRBD2|-
CASEVGRADFKISYEQYF
TGTGCCAGCGAGGTCGGGAGGGCCGATTTTAAGATCTCCTACGAGCAGTACTTC
>TRBJ2-7|TRBV28|TRBD2|-
CASSGPERESYEQYF
TGTGCCAGCAGTGGGCCCGAGCGGGAATCCTACGAGCAGTACTTC
>TRBJ1-2|TRBV7-3|TRBD1|-
CASSLSRDRNLYGYTF
TGTGCCAGCAGCTTGTCCCGGGACAGAAATCTTTATGGCTACACCTTC
>TRBJ2-7|TRBV6-5|TRBD2|-
CASSYFPTSGVYEQYF
TGTGCCAGCAGTTACTTCCCAACTAGCGGGGTATACGAGCAGTACTTC
>TRBJ2-5|TRBV19|-|once
CASSIGTTGQETQYF
TGTGCCAGTAGTATAGGCACGACAGGCCAAGAGACCCAGTACTTC
>TRBJ1-1|TRBV3-1/TRBV3-2|-|-
CASSPNRGRGTEAFF
TGTGCCAGCAGCCCCAACCGAGGTAGGGGCACTGAAGCTTTCTTT
>TRBJ2-1|TRBV19|TRBD2|-
CASSIMSGRAAEQFF
TGTGCCAGTAGTATAATGAGCGGGAGGGCCGCTGAGCAGTTCTTC
>TRBJ2-2|TRBV10-1|-|-
CASSVSQNTGELFF
TGCGCCAGCAGTGTTTCACAGAACACCGGGGAGCTGTTTTTT
>TRBJ2-1|TRBV7-2|-|few
CASISPGEEQFF
TGTGCCAGCATCTCCCCCGGGGAGGAGCAGTTCTTC
>TRBJ2-7|TRBV6-2/TRBV6-3|TRBD2|-
CASSYGTSGYEQYF
TGTGCCAGCAGTTACGGGACTAGCGGCTACGAGCAGTACTTC
>TRBJ1-3|TRBV7-9|-|-
CASSPKRTGNTIYF
TGTGCCAGCAGCCCCAAGAGGACTGGAAACACCATATATTTT
>TRBJ1-5|TRBV2|-|-
CASQAEYSNQPQHF
TGTGCCAGCCAGGCAGAGTATAGCAATCAGCCCCAGCATTTT
>TRBJ1-4|TRBV21-1|-|once
CASSKEGGDRPNEKLFF
TGTGCCAGCAGCAAAGAAGGAGGGGACAGACCTAATGAAAAACTGTTTTTT
>TRBJ1-3|TRBV6-5|-|-
CASSSSGNLISF
TGTGCCAGCAGCTCATCTGGCAACCTCATTTCCTTC
>TRBJ1-5|TRBV28|TRBD1|-
CASAGQGSNQPQHF
TGTGCCAGCGCGGGACAGGGTAGCAATCAGCCCCAGCATTTT